Listed below are T cell receptor beta chains from one sample, sequenced in a study of blood T cell repertoires in COVID-19. TCRdb's table, derived via immunoSEQ multiplex PCR, lists solely in-frame clones and lacks some. This table has 200,000 to 250,000 clones, approximately 84% appearing once. Source material: peripheral blood. These receptor sequences come from a woman between 55 and 75 years old with acute or convalescent COVID-19. Both conserved end residues are part of each CDR3. A D gene is named only where the DNA matches it firmly. The size field is filled for only some rows; it gives once, few, many or a size class.

TRBD1	NA	TRBV7-9	TRBJ1-1	TGTGCCAGCAGCATTCTGGACAGGGGGACTGAAGCTTTCTTT	CASSILDRGTEAFF
NA	NA	TRBV7-9	TRBJ2-7	TGTGCCAGCAGCTTATCGGGGGGCGCGGAGCAGTACTTC	CASSLSGGAEQYF
NA	NA	TRBV7-8	TRBJ1-6	TGTGCCAGCAGCTTAAACTCCTGGGAGGTTACACCCCTCCACTTT	CASSLNSWEVTPLHF
NA	NA	TRBV6-5	TRBJ1-2	TGTGCCAGCAGTTACTCGGGGGGAGCTAACTATGGCTACACCTTC	CASSYSGGANYGYTF
TRBD1	NA	TRBV5-1	TRBJ1-1	TGCGCCAGCAGCGCCCATACAGGGGGCACTGAAGCTTTCTTT	CASSAHTGGTEAFF
NA	NA	TRBV7-9	TRBJ1-6	TGTGCCACCCAGGGAAGCTCCTATAATTCACCCCTCCACTTT	CATQGSSYNSPLHF
NA	NA	TRBV5-4	TRBJ1-2	TGTGCCAGCAGCTTGCCGGGGGGCGCTGGCTACACCTTC	CASSLPGGAGYTF
TRBD1	few	TRBV7-2	TRBJ1-6	TGTGCCAGCAGCTTAGGGACAGGGCTGAATTCACCCCTCCACTTT	CASSLGTGLNSPLHF
NA	NA	TRBV10-3	TRBJ1-2	TGTGCCATCAGTCTTGACGGAGGATCTAACTATGGCTACACCTTC	CAISLDGGSNYGYTF
TRBD1	NA	TRBV6-4	TRBJ1-4	TGTGCCAGCAGCAAGGACAGGGTGAATGAAAAACTGTTTTTT	CASSKDRVNEKLFF
NA	NA	TRBV24-1	TRBJ2-5	TGTGCCACCAGTGGGGGCGGGGACCACCAAGAGACCCAGTACTTC	CATSGGGDHQETQYF
TRBD1	NA	TRBV9	TRBJ2-2	TGTGCCAGCAGCGTGGTGGGACAGGGGGCCGGGGAGCTGTTTTTT	CASSVVGQGAGELFF
TRBD1	NA	TRBV5-5	TRBJ2-5	TGTGCCAGCAGCCACCGGGACAGGGGAGTTGAGACCCAGTACTTC	CASSHRDRGVETQYF
TRBD2	once	TRBV7-2	TRBJ2-1	TGTGCCAGCAGCCACCCCCCTACGGGGGGTCGCCGGGGAGAGCAGTTCTTC	CASSHPPTGGRRGEQFF
NA	NA	TRBV4-1	TRBJ2-2	TGCGCCAGCAGCGTCGAGGGGGAGCTGTTTTTT	CASSVEGELFF